This T cell receptor beta chain emerged from a study of a mutant IDH1 vaccine in newly diagnosed glioma. Time point defined: week 23, last vaccination. The investigators gave 300 ug of mutant IDH1 20-mer peptide in each vaccine dose, together with topical imiquimod. Using immunoSEQ multiplex PCR, the repertoire was profiled, and TCRdb retains in-frame clones only, with some absent. This sample has almost 85,000 clones, with 75% to 85% found just once. For this clone: The antigen is undetermined.

The sequence was obtained from a man aged 30 to 39 with glioma. Some clones in this sample may be carry-over from other donors' samples. Source: PBMCs, taken from a glioma patient whose treatment included an IDH1 peptide vaccine.

The CDR3 DNA follows: TGTGCCAGCAGCGTAGGACAGGGAGGACGACAGCCCCAGCATTTT. Encoded protein: CASSVGQGGRQPQHF. V is TRBV9 and J is TRBJ1-5, with 7 bases lining up with TRBD1. Germline CDR1 and CDR2: SGDLS and YYNGEE. Trimming took 0 bases from V and 7 from J; bases not matched to a gene: 7. This CDR3 has 15 amino acids. The whole variable domain, filled in from reference TRBV9 and TRBJ1-5, reads DSGVTQTPKHLITATGQRVTLRCSPRSGDLSVYWYQQSLDQGLQFLIQYYNGEERAKGNILERFSAQQFPDLHSELNLSSLELGDSALYFCASSVGQGGRQPQHFGDGTRLSIL.